This TCR beta chain came from a study of vaccination effects on CD4 cells after COVID-19 (dated by TCRdb to between 2021 and 2022). With regard to the full study: The ViraFEST assay stimulated PBMC with viral peptide pools and then used TCR sequencing to identify antigen-specific CD4+ T cell clonotypes by expansion. Post-vaccine samples across the study were collected a median of 72 days after the second dose, with a range of 14 to 241. Each well held two million PBMC cultured in IMDM containing approximately 5% human AB serum, around 10 IU/ml IL-2 and gentamicin, along with 8 to 10 ug/ml peptides. SARS-CoV-2 spike-specific CD4+ TCR repertoires from before and after mRNA vaccination were compared in COVID-19 convalescent patients and in infection-naive vaccine recipients. A total of some eleven COVID-19 convalescent patients and a few SARS-CoV-2-naive healthy vaccine recipients were included in the full study. Cultures from other donors in the study were sequenced with the Oncomine TCR Beta short-read assay on an Illumina iSeq 100. The research as a whole found: Only a small number of convalescent patients were included, and no early post-infection timepoints were available, which limited the study. At late post-vaccination timepoints, both infection-induced and vaccine-induced clones showed marked clonal contraction, consistent with waning T cell responses. Among healthy vaccine recipients, nearly all vaccine-induced clones were SARS-CoV-2 mono-reactive, and only 1 of 255 was cross-reactive with common cold coronaviruses.

Concerning this clone: Its antigen remains undetermined. No much larger clonotype is one base removed from it; base qualities were not supplied.

After around 11 days of culture, CD4+ T cells were isolated with the EasySep CD4+ T cell isolation kit. Each participant received two doses of an mRNA SARS-CoV-2 vaccine, either BNT162b2 or mRNA-1273. The absence of prior SARS-CoV-2 infection in healthy vaccine recipients was confirmed by negative nucleocapsid antibodies before and after vaccination. On days 3 and 7, half of the culture medium was replaced with fresh IL-2-containing medium. Unless noted otherwise, every peptide stimulation condition was grown in triplicate wells. PBMC were separated from whole blood using Ficoll-Paque Plus gradient centrifugation and were then either cryopreserved at -140C or used fresh. Genomic DNA was extracted from cultured CD4+ T cells with the QIAamp micro DNA kit. The library was built by means of the immunoSEQ multiplex PCR assay. DNA from the cultured and isolated CD4+ T cells underwent TCR beta CDR3 sequencing. In the original analysis: The analysis removed non-productive TCR sequences, trimmed reads to the CDR3 region, and retained only CDR3s that were 7 or more amino acids long. Antigen-specific clonotypes were identified with the MANAFEST web app by comparing expansion in peptide wells against reference cultures. For clones to be considered positive, expansion at FDR<0.05 versus reference and all other wells, an odds ratio above 5, and a frequency above 0.1% in two replicate wells were required. A clonotype was defined as cross-reactive if the clonotype was significantly expanded both in SARS-CoV-2 spike wells and in at least one common cold coronavirus spike condition. CDR3 similarity was assessed by Levenshtein distance with the stringdist R package, and unrooted trees were built with ape in R 3.6.1. TCRdb limited this immuneACCESS table to in-frame rearrangements with V and J called. A share of clones is missing; checked studies link under half to unresolved V genes, and the rest is unexplained. V and J calls and clone size are given by that table; D and trimming were obtained from the DNA. This sample comprises 70,000 or so clones, roughly 75% of them detected only once. Roughly 2.3% of the sample is in the top ten clones.

The sequencing used CD4+ T cells from PBMCs cultured without peptide, collected after COVID-19 vaccination. This clonotype was obtained from a human donor who received a COVID-19 vaccine.

The CDR3 is CASSNGRLSTDTQYF. The DNA sequence follows: TGTGCCAGCAGCAACGGACGGCTAAGCACAGATACGCAGTATTTT. The sequence links TRBV14 to TRBJ2-3, with the identity of the D gene unclear. V is reduced by 5 bases and J by 0 bases, leaving a spacing of 12 bases between them. Via the germline V gene, CDR1 is SGHDN and CDR2 FVKESK. The CDR3, from cysteine to phenylalanine, totals 15 residues. The read is trimmed to its CDR3 DNA, 45 bases read in frame from base 1.